Shown below are 10 T cell receptor beta chains from a single sample sequenced in a study of CXCR3-negative and CXCR3-positive naive CD8 T cells. UMI-labeled 5' RACE TRB cDNA libraries were prepared from the cells. TCRdb re-called the 5' RACE reads; one entry per CDR3 protein, DNA not given. The sample's table shows about 50,000 distinct CDR3 sequences. Sequenced input: naive CXCR3- CD8+ T cells from blood. Indicated subset: CD45RO-CCR7+CD27+CD95- naive CD8+ T cells lacking CXCR3 (TNR3-). Receptors originate from a human donor in good health. Some clones in this sample may be carry-over from other donors' samples.

The genes are TRBV5-1 and TRBJ2-3; the D call of TRBD1 rests on TCRdb alone, since no DNA is present to check it. Germline V lookup: CDR1 SGHRS, CDR2 YFSETQ. The CDR3 is made up of 14 amino acids. CDR3 in amino acids: CASSLTGVTDTQYF.

This sequence joins TRBV12-3 or TRBV12-4 and TRBJ1-2. This CDR3 is built from 12 residues. The CDR3 spells CASTGGFYGYTF.

The rearrangement uses TRBV10-3 and TRBJ1-1; TCRdb's D gene call, TRBD1, goes unchecked for lack of DNA. Germline V gene sequence: CDR1 ENHRY, CDR2 SYGVKD. The CDR3 totals 16 residues. The CDR3 here is CAISEDRDRGLAEAFF.

CDR3: CASSQAGPGRVDTGELFF. The rearrangement links TRBV4-3 to TRBJ2-2; TCRdb calls TRBD1, which cannot be checked without DNA. The CDR3 has 18 amino acids. Germline V lookup: CDR1 LGHNA, CDR2 YSLEER.

This sequence joins TRBV20-1 and TRBJ2-7. Germline CDR1 DFQATT, CDR2 SNEGSKA (reference sequence). This CDR3 contains 14 residues. This chain's CDR3 is CSARDLNGAYEQYF.

The chain links TRBV27 to TRBJ2-5. There are 16 residues in the CDR3. The germline V gene encodes CDR1 MNHEY and CDR2 SMNVEV (reference sequence). The CDR3 reads CASSLRFEVLGETQYF.

The CDR3 loop reads CASSYTSGGVYNEQFF. This chain links TRBV6-6 with TRBJ2-1; TCRdb returns TRBD2, unconfirmable since there is no DNA. Germline assignment: CDR1 MNHNY and CDR2 SVGAGI (reference sequence). This CDR3 is built from 16 residues.

The V and J genes are TRBV6-6 and TRBJ2-7; no DNA is available, so the TRBD1 call from TCRdb remains unchecked. This CDR3 spans 14 amino acids. CDR1 is MNHNY and CDR2 is SVGAGI in the germline V gene (reference sequence). The CDR3 region is CASSISGTRYEQYF.

The chain carries TRBV6-5 and TRBJ1-1. Germline V CDR1 and CDR2: MNHEY, SVGAGI. CDR3 size: 16 residues. CDR3 amino acids: CASSYAGRDPNTEAFF.

The V gene is TRBV7-9, the J gene TRBJ2-4; the TRBD1 assignment by TCRdb is unverifiable without DNA. This CDR3 is 20 amino acids long. Germline V gives CDR1 SEHNR, CDR2 FQNEAQ (reference sequence). Here the CDR3 reads CASSSTVGQGETVAKNIQYF.